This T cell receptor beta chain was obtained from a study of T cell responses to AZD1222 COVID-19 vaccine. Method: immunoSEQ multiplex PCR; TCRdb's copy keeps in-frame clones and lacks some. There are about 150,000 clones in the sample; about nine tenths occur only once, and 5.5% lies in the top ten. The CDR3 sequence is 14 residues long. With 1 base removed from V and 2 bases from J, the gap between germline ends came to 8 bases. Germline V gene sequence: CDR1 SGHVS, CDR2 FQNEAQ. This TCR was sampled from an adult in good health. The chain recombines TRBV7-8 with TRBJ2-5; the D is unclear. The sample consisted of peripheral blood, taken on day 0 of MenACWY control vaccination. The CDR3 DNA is TGTGCCAGCAGCTTAGGAATGCCACAAGAGACCCAGTACTTC. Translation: CASSLGMPQETQYF.